Sequencing of this T cell receptor (beta chain) was carried out in a study of blood T cell repertoires in COVID-19. Study summary: Acute-phase and convalescent COVID-19 samples originated in the United States, Italy and Spain.

V dropped 0 bases and J dropped 5 bases, with 9 bases sitting between them. CDR1 is SGHRS and CDR2 is YFSETQ in the germline V gene. This CDR3 region has 14 residues. The repertoire was sequenced with immunoSEQ multiplex PCR; TCRdb's copy has only in-frame clones and lacks some. The top ten hold 7% to 10% of the sample, which has roughly 180,000 clones, roughly 83% seen once. The sequencing sample was made of PBMCs or T cells enriched from blood (not recorded which). This chain connects TRBV5-1 to TRBJ1-5, with D uncertain. The sequence was obtained from a woman under 40 who had recovered from COVID-19. CDR3 nucleotide sequence: TGCGCCAGCAGCTTGGGAGACGGAGATCAGCCCCAGCATTTT. Encoded protein: CASSLGDGDQPQHF.